Presented here are 19 T cell receptor beta chains from one specimen sequenced in a study of monozygotic twins with inflammatory bowel disease. TCRdb reworked the 5' RACE reads into one entry per CDR3 protein, no DNA. This specimen shows some 150,000 distinct CDR3 sequences; the ten leading clones hold approximately 7.4%. Sequencing input: blood. The receptors stem from a human donor with ulcerative colitis or Crohn's disease, or a healthy co-twin of an affected twin (not recorded which).

This sequence joins TRBV6-5 and TRBJ2-6; lacking DNA, the TRBD2 call made by TCRdb goes unchecked. This CDR3 comprises 15 residues. Germline loops: CDR1 MNHEY, CDR2 SVGAGI. CDR3 amino acids: CASSYGTSGANVLTF.

This sequence joins TRBV20-1 and TRBJ2-1; the D call of TRBD1 rests on TCRdb alone, since no DNA is present to check it. Germline assignment: CDR1 DFQATT and CDR2 SNEGSKA (reference sequence). The CDR3 is 14 residues long. The CDR3 sequence: CSARETGGKDEQFF.

The chain is built from TRBV7-2 and TRBJ2-1; the TCRdb call, TRBD2, lacks DNA for checking. CDR1 is SGHTA, CDR2 FQGNSA, per germline. The CDR3 totals 16 residues. The CDR3 sequence is CASSPRGTSEPYEQFF.

The gene calls are TRBV20-1 and TRBJ2-2; TCRdb's D gene call, TRBD2, goes unchecked for lack of DNA. The CDR3 extends over 14 amino acids. The germline gives CDR1 DFQATT, CDR2 SNEGSKA (reference sequence). The CDR3: CSARVQSTTGELFF.

The rearrangement uses TRBV27 and TRBJ1-6; TCRdb selects TRBD1, and the lack of DNA leaves this call unchecked. From germline, CDR1 is MNHEY and CDR2 SMNVEV (reference sequence). The CDR3 sequence is 15 residues long. The CDR3 is CASRLDRARNSPLHF.

The CDR3 sequence: CSARDWGYNEQFF. This chain connects TRBV20-1 to TRBJ2-1. Germline lookup yields CDR1 DFQATT and CDR2 SNEGSKA (reference sequence). The CDR3 is made up of 13 amino acids.

The rearrangement joins TRBV24-1 to TRBJ2-7; TCRdb picks TRBD1, but there is no DNA to check that call. This CDR3 contains 15 residues. Germline assignment: CDR1 KGHDR and CDR2 SFDVKD. The CDR3 reads CATRRSGQGHYEQYF.

The genes are TRBV7-2 and TRBJ2-3. CDR3 length equals 12 residues. CDR1 is SGHTA, CDR2 FQGNSA, per germline. The CDR3 region is CASSHQLSAQYF. Full variable domain (outside the CDR3, taken from reference TRBV7-2 and TRBJ2-3): GAGVSQSPSNKVTEKGKDVELRCDPISGHTALYWYRQSLGQGLEFLIYFQGNSAPDKSGLPSDRFSAERTGGSVSTLTIQRTQQEDSAVYLCASSHQLSAQYFGPGTRLTVL.

This chain connects TRBV7-2 to TRBJ2-7; the D gene TCRdb calls, TRBD1, cannot be checked with no DNA. The CDR3 sequence is 15 residues long. CDR1 and CDR2 (germline): SGHTA, FQGNSA. The CDR3 here is CASSLVGTGLASQYF.

The chain joins TRBV5-4 to TRBJ2-7; TCRdb gives TRBD1 as the D gene, but with no DNA this cannot be confirmed. The germline V gene encodes CDR1 SGHNT and CDR2 YYREEE (reference sequence). The CDR3 length is 16 residues. CDR3 loop: CASSPDPGQRTYEQYF.

The J gene is TRBJ2-5, the V gene TRBV5-6. This CDR3 spans 13 amino acids. CDR1 and CDR2 (germline): SGHDT, YYEEEE. CDR3 loop: CASSLDTQETQYF.

This chain uses TRBV28 with TRBJ1-1. Per the germline V gene, CDR1 is MDHEN and CDR2 is SYDVKM. The CDR3 runs 14 residues. The CDR3 loop is CASSAPGASAEAFF.

The CDR3 protein is CASSLSILAGGRDTQYF. V is TRBV27 and J is TRBJ2-3; the D call from TCRdb, TRBD2, cannot be confirmed without DNA. CDR1 and CDR2 (germline): MNHEY, SMNVEV (reference sequence). The CDR3 length is 17 residues.

The chain employs TRBV6-2 or TRBV6-3 and TRBJ2-2; there is no DNA to check the TCRdb D call of TRBD1. The CDR3 loop spans 19 amino acids. Germline assignment: CDR1 MNHEY and CDR2 SVGEGT. The CDR3 protein is CASSYSRRKLGQGNGELFF.

The chain uses TRBV5-1 and TRBJ2-6; without DNA, the TCRdb call of TRBD2 cannot be checked. CDR3 length equals 16 residues. Germline lookup yields CDR1 SGHRS and CDR2 YFSETQ. CDR3 sequence reads: CASSHAAGPGANVLTF. Supplemented by reference TRBV5-1 and TRBJ2-6, the full variable domain reads KAGVTQTPRYLIKTRGQQVTLSCSPISGHRSVSWYQQTPGQGLQFLFEYFSETQRNKGNFPGRFSGRQFSNSRSEMNVSTLELGDSALYLCASSHAAGPGANVLTFGAGSRLTVL.

The chain employs TRBV27 and TRBJ2-7; TCRdb's D call, TRBD1, is unchecked because there is no DNA. The germline V gene encodes CDR1 MNHEY and CDR2 SMNVEV (reference sequence). The CDR3 consists of 13 residues. This chain's CDR3 is CATTDRGRIEQYF.

The rearrangement uses TRBV12-3 or TRBV12-4 and TRBJ2-5. The CDR3 is made up of 13 amino acids. CDR3 protein: CASSLSTGETQYF.

This sequence joins TRBV20-1 and TRBJ1-1; the D call from TCRdb, TRBD1, cannot be confirmed without DNA. The CDR3 runs to 14 residues. The germline gives CDR1 DFQATT, CDR2 SNEGSKA (reference sequence). This chain's CDR3 is CSPPRRGTNTEAFF.

The genes are TRBV20-1 and TRBJ2-3. The germline V gene has CDR1 DFQATT and CDR2 SNEGSKA (reference sequence). The CDR3 totals 12 residues. CDR3 sequence: CSPRRGTDTQYF.